Shown below are 5 T cell receptor beta chains from a single sample sequenced in a study of cytomegalovirus exposure and HLA in healthy donors. A multiplex PCR was run with 60 Vbeta primers and 13 Jbeta primers. Clones were sequenced by immunoSEQ multiplex PCR, and TCRdb holds only the in-frame ones, with some missing. The sample holds approximately 140,000 clones; around 79% are singletons and the top ten take approximately 1%. Sequenced material: PBMCs. The origin of the receptors is a man aged 18 to 29 in good health and CMV-seronegative.

The V and J genes are TRBV5-1 and TRBJ1-2, with a possible D match to TRBD1 (5 bases). V dropped 2 bases and J dropped 8 bases, with 13 bases sitting between them. The V gene's germline CDR1 is SGHRS and CDR2 YFSETQ. The CDR3 runs 13 residues. The CDR3 spells CASSLPGEGGYTF. In DNA form, the CDR3 reads TGCGCCAGCAGCTTACCGGGGGAAGGAGGCTACACCTTC.

The rearrangement joins TRBV18 to TRBJ2-7, with 9 bases identical to TRBD1. Unmatched junction bases numbered 9, after V lost 4 bases and J lost 2 bases. From germline, CDR1 is KGHSH and CDR2 LQKENI. The CDR3 runs to 16 residues. DNA for the CDR3: TGTGCCAGCTCACGGGAGGGGACAGGGTCAACCTACGAGCAGTACTTC. It yields the protein CASSREGTGSTYEQYF. Filled out from reference TRBV18 and TRBJ2-7, the complete variable domain reads NAGVMQNPRHLVRRRGQEARLRCSPMKGHSHVYWYRQLPEEGLKFMVYLQKENIIDESGMPKERFSAEFPKEGPSILRIQQVVRGDSAAYFCASSREGTGSTYEQYFGPGTRLTVT.

The chain's CDR3 is CSVTFTGTGGVEQYF. CDR3 sequence (DNA): TGCAGCGTGACCTTTACCGGGACAGGGGGGGTCGAGCAGTACTTC. The rearrangement joins TRBV29-1 to TRBJ2-7; 11 nucleotides line up with TRBD1. V dropped 6 bases and J dropped 6; count of bases not matched to a gene: 13. The CDR3 runs to 15 residues. The germline CDR1 and CDR2 sequences are SQVTM and ANQGSEA.

The chain combines TRBV5-1 with TRBJ1-2; D remains ambiguous. The CDR3 is 14 residues long. Germline-derived CDR1 and CDR2 are SGHRS and YFSETQ. V was pared by 5 bases and J by 5 bases, with 16 bases between. The DNA of the CDR3 is TGCGCCAGCAGTCGGCAGGACTCAACTTATGGCTACACCTTC. As protein: CASSRQDSTYGYTF.

This clone was observed a few times. The chain joins TRBV2 to TRBJ1-1; D may be TRBD1 (6 bases). CDR1 and CDR2 (germline): SNHLY, FYNNEI. V was pared by 6 bases and J by 2 bases, with 13 bases between. The CDR3 is made up of 14 amino acids. The CDR3 sequence is CASRIEDSNTEAFF. The CDR3 DNA reads as TGTGCCAGCAGGATAGAGGACAGTAACACTGAAGCTTTCTTT. The whole variable domain, remainder taken from reference TRBV2 and TRBJ1-1, is EPEVTQTPSHQVTQMGQEVILRCVPISNHLYFYWYRQILGQKVEFLVSFYNNEISEKSEIFDDQFSVERPDGSNFTLKIRSTKLEDSAMYFCASRIEDSNTEAFFGQGTRLTVV.